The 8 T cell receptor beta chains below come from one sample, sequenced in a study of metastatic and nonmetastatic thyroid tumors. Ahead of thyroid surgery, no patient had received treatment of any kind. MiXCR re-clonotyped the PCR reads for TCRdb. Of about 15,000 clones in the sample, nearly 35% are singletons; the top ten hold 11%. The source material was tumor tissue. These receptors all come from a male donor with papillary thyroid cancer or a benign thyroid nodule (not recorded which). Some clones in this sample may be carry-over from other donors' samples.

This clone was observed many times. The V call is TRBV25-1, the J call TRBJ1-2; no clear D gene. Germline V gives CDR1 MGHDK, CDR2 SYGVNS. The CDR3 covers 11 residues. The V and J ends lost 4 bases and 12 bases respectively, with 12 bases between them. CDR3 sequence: CASSAYMEHTF. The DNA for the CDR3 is TGTGCCAGCAGTGCCTACATGGAGCACACCTTC.

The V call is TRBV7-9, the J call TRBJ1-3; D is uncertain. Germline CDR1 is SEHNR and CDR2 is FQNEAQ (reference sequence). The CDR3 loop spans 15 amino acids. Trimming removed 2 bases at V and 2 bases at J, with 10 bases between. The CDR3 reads CASSLHGATGNTIYF. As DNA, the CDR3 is TGTGCCAGCAGCTTACATGGAGCGACTGGAAACACCATATATTTT. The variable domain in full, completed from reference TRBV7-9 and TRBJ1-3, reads DTGVSQNPRHKITKRGQNVTFRCDPISEHNRLYWYRQTLGQGPEFLTYFQNEAQLEKSRLLSDRFSAERPKGSFSTLEIQRTEQGDSAMYLCASSLHGATGNTIYFGEGSWLTVV.

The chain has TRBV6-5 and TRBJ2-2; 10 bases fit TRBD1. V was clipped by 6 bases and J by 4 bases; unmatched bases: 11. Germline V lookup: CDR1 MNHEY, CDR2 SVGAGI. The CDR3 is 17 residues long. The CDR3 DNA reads TGTGCCAGCAGGTCCTCGGACGGGACAGGGGTCACCGGGGAGCTGTTTTTT. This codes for CASRSSDGTGVTGELFF.

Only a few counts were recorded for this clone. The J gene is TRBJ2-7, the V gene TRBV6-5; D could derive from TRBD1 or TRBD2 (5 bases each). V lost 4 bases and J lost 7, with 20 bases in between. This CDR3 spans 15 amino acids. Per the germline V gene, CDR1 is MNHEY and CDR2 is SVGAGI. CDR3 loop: CASSSAGTGLWEQYF. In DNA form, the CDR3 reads TGTGCCAGCAGTTCTGCCGGGACGGGCCTATGGGAGCAGTACTTC.

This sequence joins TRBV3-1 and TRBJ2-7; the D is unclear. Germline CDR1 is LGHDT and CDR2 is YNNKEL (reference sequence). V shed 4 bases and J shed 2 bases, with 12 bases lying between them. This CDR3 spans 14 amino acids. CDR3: CASSLQTSTYEQYF. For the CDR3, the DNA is TGTGCCAGCAGCCTACAGACAAGCACCTACGAGCAGTACTTC.

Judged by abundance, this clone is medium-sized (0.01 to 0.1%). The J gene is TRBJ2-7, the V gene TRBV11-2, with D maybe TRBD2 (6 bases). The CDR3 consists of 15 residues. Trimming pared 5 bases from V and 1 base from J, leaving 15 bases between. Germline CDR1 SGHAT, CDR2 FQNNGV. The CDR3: CASSPSVAPSYEQYF. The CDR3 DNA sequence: TGTGCCAGCAGCCCTAGCGTCGCTCCTTCCTACGAGCAGTACTTC.

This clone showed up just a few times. Here the CDR3 reads CASSSGTVVEQYF. The CDR3 bases are TGTGCCAGCAGCTCCGGGACCGTTGTCGAGCAGTACTTC. The chain employs TRBV11-1 and TRBJ2-7; the D gene could be TRBD1 or TRBD2 (5 bases each). The germline V gene has CDR1 SGHAT and CDR2 FQDESV (reference sequence). The V gene lost 4 bases and the J gene lost 6 bases, with 13 bases spanning the gap. The CDR3 consists of 13 residues.

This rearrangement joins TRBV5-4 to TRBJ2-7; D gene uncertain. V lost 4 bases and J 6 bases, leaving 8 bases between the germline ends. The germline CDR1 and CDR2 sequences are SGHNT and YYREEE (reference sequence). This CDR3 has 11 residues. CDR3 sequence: CASSAHREQYF. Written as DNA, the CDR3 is TGTGCCAGCAGCGCCCATCGCGAGCAGTACTTC.